Detailed here is one T cell receptor beta chain. The target antigen is unknown. The method was immunoSEQ multiplex PCR; TCRdb's version includes in-frame clones alone and lacks a portion of them. The sample shows under 5,000 clones, about 67% of them seen only once. These data are taken from a study of CD8 T cell repertoires and HIV-1 epitope variants. The wider study: Twenty-five autologous and known Gag and Nef epitope variant peptides each stimulated T cells separately. 1M T cells were kept uncultured as a baseline.

Study outcomes and limitations: Six of nine antigen-specific clonotypes appeared cross-reactive to autologous or escape variants.

Germline loops: CDR1 MNHEY, CDR2 SVGAGI. V was trimmed by 7 bases and J by 1 base, leaving 8 bases between them. The CDR3 spans 14 residues. This clonotype was obtained from a male donor with HIV. Sequenced input: cultured CD8+ T cells derived from PBMCs. The J gene is TRBJ2-6, the V gene TRBV6-5, with D unclear. Written as DNA, the CDR3 is TGTGCCAGCACCTTAGTATCTGGGGCCAACGTCCTGACTTTC. This sequence encodes CASTLVSGANVLTF.